This T cell receptor beta chain was obtained from a study of T cells in Graves' hyperthyroidism and ophthalmopathy. This clonotype was picked up many times. Its antigen remains unknown. V dropped 2 bases and J dropped 3; count of bases not matched to a gene: 4. Germline values: CDR1 DFQATT, CDR2 SNEGSKA (reference sequence). CDR3 size: 13 residues. The TCR beta CDR3 regions underwent amplification using RNA transcripts as the source. The HTBI primer set served for first-round RT-PCR of the TCR CDR3. From the multiplex PCR reads, TCRdb called clonotypes with MiXCR, one entry per CDR3 protein. Of roughly 570,000 distinct CDR3 sequences in the sample, around 45% were seen once. Uncontrolled infection, other autoimmune disease, pregnancy or lactation disqualified patients from enrolment. Diagnostic assessment was based on clinical symptoms, serum thyroxine and TRAb, thyroid ultrasound and orbital computed tomography.

Broader study findings: Blood also showed most of the thyroid clonotypes that were expanded above 0.001. Progression to ophthalmopathy was predicted a median of 6.5 months early.

The sample taken for sequencing was peripheral blood or thyroid tissue (not recorded which). The V call is TRBV20-1, the J call TRBJ2-7, with 7 positions matching TRBD2. This TCR was recovered from an adult woman with Graves' disease, either hyperthyroidism or ophthalmopathy (not recorded which). CDR3 sequence: CSARTRTSYEQYF. For the CDR3, the DNA is TGCAGTGCTAGAACAAGGACTAGCTACGAGCAGTACTTC.